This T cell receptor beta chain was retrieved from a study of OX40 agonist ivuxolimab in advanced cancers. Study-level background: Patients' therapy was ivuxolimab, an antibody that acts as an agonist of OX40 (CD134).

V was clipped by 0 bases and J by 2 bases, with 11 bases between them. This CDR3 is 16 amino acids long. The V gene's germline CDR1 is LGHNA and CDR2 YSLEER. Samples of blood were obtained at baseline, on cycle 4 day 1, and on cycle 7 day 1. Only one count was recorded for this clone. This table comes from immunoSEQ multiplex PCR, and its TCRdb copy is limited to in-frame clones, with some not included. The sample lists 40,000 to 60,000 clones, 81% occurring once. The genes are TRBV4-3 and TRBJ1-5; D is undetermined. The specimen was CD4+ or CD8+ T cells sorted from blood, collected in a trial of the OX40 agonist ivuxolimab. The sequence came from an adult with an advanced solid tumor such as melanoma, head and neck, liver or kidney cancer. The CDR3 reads CASSQDRMVGNQPQHF. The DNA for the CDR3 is TGCGCCAGCAGCCAAGATCGTATGGTGGGCAATCAGCCCCAGCATTTT.